This TCR beta chain was identified during a study of T cells in Graves' hyperthyroidism and ophthalmopathy. The study enrolled patients aged 18 to 65 with newly diagnosed hyperthyroidism of under 2 months' duration. Researchers amplified the TCR beta CDR3 regions from RNA transcripts. The TCR CDR3 was amplified in a first-round RT-PCR using the HTBI primer set. TCRdb called the multiplex PCR reads again in MiXCR, with one record for every CDR3 protein. Of approximately 410,000 distinct CDR3 sequences listed, roughly an eighth were seen once; the top ten hold around 5.3%. V lost 8 bases and J lost 1, with 11 bases in between. Germline CDR1 and CDR2: DFQATT and SNEGSKA (reference sequence). CDR3 length equals 12 residues. General observations from the study: Ophthalmopathy prediction by the model preceded onset by a median about 6.8 months. Separation of ophthalmopathy from stable hyperthyroidism was achieved by a 13 V-J model.

This clonotype has a count of ten or more. Its antigen remains unknown. This sequence was found in a woman aged 18-29 years with Graves' hyperthyroidism. V gene TRBV20-1 combines with J gene TRBJ1-1; D perhaps matches TRBD1 (6 bases). The sample comprised blood. The CDR3, as DNA: TGCAGTTCGAAGACAGGGAACACTGAAGCTTTCTTT. The encoded protein is CSSKTGNTEAFF.